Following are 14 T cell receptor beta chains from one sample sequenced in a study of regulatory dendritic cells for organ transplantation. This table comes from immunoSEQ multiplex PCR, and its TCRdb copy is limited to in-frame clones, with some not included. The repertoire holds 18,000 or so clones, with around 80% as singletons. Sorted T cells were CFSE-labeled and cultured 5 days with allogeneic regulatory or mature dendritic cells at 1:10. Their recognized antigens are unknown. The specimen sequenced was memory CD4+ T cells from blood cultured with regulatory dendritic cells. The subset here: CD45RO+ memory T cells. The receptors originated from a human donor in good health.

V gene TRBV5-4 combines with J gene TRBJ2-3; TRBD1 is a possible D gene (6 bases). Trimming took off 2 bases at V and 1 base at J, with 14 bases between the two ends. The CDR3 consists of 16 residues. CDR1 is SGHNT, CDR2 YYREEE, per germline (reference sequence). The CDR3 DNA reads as TGTGCCAGCAGCTTCGTTGGGGGCCGCGGCACAGATACGCAGTATTTT. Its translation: CASSFVGGRGTDTQYF. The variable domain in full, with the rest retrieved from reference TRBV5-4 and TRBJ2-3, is ETGVTQSPTHLIKTRGQQVTLRCSSQSGHNTVSWYQQALGQGPQFIFQYYREEENGRGNFPPRFSGLQFPNYSSELNVNALELDDSALYLCASSFVGGRGTDTQYFGPGTRLTVL.

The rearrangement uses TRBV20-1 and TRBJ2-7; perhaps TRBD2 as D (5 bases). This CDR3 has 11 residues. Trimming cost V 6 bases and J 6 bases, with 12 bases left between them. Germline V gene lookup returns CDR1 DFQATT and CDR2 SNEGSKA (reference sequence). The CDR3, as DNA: TGCAGTGCCTCCGCTAGCCGCGAGCAGTACTTC. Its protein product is CSASASREQYF.

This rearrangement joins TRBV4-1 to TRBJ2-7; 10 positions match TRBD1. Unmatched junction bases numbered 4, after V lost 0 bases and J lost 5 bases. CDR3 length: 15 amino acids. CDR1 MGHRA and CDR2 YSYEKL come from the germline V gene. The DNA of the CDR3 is TGCGCCAGCAGCCAAGAGGGACAGGGGTGGCACGAGCAGTACTTC. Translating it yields CASSQEGQGWHEQYF.

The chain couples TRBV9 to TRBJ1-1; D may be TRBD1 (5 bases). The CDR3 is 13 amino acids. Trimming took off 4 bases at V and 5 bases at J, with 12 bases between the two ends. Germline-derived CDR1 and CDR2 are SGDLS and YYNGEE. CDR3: CASSTQGETEAFF. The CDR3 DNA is TGTGCCAGCAGCACCCAAGGGGAAACTGAAGCTTTCTTT.

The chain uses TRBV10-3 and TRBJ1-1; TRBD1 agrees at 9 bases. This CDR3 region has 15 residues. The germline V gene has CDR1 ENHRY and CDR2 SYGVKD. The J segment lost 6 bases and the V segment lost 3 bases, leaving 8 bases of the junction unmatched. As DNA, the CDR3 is TGTGCCATCAGTGACACTACAGGGGGCGGCCCTGAAGCTTTCTTT. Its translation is CAISDTTGGGPEAFF.

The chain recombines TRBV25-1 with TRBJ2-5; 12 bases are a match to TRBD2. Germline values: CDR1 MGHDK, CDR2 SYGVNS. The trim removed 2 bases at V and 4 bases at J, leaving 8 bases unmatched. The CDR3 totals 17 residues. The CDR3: CASSEATLAGGGETQYF. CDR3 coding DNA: TGTGCCAGCAGTGAAGCGACTCTAGCGGGGGGGGGAGAGACCCAGTACTTC.

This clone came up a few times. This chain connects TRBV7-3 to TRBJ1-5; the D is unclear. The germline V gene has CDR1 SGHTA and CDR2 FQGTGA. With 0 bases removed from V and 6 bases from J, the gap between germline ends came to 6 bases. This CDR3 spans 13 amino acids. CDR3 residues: CASSLTGGQPQHF. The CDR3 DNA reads TGTGCCAGCAGCTTAACAGGAGGTCAGCCCCAGCATTTT.

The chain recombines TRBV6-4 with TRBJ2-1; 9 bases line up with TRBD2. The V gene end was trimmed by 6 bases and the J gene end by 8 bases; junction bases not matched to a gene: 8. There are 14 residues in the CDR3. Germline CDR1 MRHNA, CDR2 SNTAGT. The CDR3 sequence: CASSEGREGDEQFF. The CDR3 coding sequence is TGTGCCAGCAGCGAGGGGCGGGAGGGTGATGAGCAGTTCTTC.

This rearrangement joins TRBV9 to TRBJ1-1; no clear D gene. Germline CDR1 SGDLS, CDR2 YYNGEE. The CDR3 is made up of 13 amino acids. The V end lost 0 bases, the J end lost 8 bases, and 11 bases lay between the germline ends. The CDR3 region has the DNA TGTGCCAGCAGCGTAGGCCCGATGGCAGAAGCTTTCTTT. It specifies CASSVGPMAEAFF.

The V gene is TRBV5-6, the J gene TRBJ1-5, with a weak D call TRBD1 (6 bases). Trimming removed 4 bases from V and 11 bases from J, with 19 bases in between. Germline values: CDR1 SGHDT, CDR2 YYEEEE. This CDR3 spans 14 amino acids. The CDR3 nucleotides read TGTGCCAGCAGCCGCCAGGACAGAATTATAGCCCAGCATTTT. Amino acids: CASSRQDRIIAQHF.

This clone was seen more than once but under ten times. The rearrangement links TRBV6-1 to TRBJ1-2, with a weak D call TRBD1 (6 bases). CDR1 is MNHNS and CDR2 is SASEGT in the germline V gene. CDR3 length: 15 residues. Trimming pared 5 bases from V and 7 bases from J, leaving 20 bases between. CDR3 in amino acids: CASSHPTGGASGYTF. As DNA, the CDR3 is TGTGCCAGCAGTCACCCGACGGGGGGCGCCTCTGGCTACACCTTC.

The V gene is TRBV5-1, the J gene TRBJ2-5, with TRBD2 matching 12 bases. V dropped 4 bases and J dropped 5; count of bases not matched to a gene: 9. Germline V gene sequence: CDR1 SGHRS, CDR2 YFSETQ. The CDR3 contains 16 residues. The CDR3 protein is CASSLGTSGWVETQYF. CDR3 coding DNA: TGCGCCAGCAGCCTCGGGACTAGCGGGTGGGTGGAGACCCAGTACTTC.

The CDR3 spells CAGQLVPTDTQYF. As DNA, the CDR3 is TGTGCCGGCCAACTAGTCCCCACAGATACGCAGTATTTT. The rearrangement uses TRBV2 and TRBJ2-3, with a tentative D call TRBD2 (5 bases). There are 13 residues in the CDR3. V was pared by 11 bases and J by 2 bases, with 14 bases between. Germline V gives CDR1 SNHLY, CDR2 FYNNEI.

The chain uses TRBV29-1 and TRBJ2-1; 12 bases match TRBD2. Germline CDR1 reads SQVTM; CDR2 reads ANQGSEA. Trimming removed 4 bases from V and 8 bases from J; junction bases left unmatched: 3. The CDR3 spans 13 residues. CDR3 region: CSVVLAGGYEQFF. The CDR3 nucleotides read TGCAGCGTTGTCCTAGCGGGAGGGTATGAGCAGTTCTTC.